A single T cell receptor (beta chain) is shown here with its context. Germline V gives CDR1 SGHDN, CDR2 FVKESK. The CDR3 runs to 15 residues. V trimming: 4 bases; J trimming: 4 bases; junction bases outside the gene matches: 4. This specimen comes from a study of T cell changes during pregnancy in multiple sclerosis. Using immunoSEQ multiplex PCR, the repertoire was profiled, and TCRdb retains in-frame clones only, with some absent. The sample records about 68,000 clones, less than 95% being singletons. This sequence joins TRBV14 and TRBJ1-6; the match to TRBD1 covers 7 bases. Sequenced material: peripheral blood, taken in the second trimester of pregnancy. This TCR was recovered from a female donor with multiple sclerosis, enrolled in a pregnancy study. The DNA of the CDR3 is TGTGCCAGCAGCCTCCGGGACAGATATAATTCACCCCTCCACTTT. As protein: CASSLRDRYNSPLHF. The variable domain in full, completed from reference TRBV14 and TRBJ1-6, reads EAGVTQFPSHSVIEKGQTVTLRCDPISGHDNLYWYRRVMGKEIKFLLHFVKESKQDESGMPNNRFLAERTGGTYSTLKVQPAELEDSGVYFCASSLRDRYNSPLHFGNGTRLTVT.